The 4 T cell receptor beta chains below all came from one sample that was sequenced in a study of Graves' ophthalmopathy and Graves' hyperthyroidism. Using RNA transcripts, the TCR beta CDR3 regions were amplified. After a first-round RT-PCR with HTBI primers, a second-round multiplex PCR was run. Each CDR3 protein is one row after TCRdb ran MiXCR on the multiplex PCR reads. The sample consists of around 1.1 million distinct CDR3 sequences, approximately 35% of them appearing once. Sequences were obtained from peripheral blood or thyroid tissue (not recorded which). The source is an adult man with Graves' hyperthyroidism.

This clonotype has more than one count but fewer than ten. The junction departs from the called germline gene at one end, perhaps through a read error. The genes are TRBV10-2 and TRBJ2-7; tentative D call: TRBD2 (6 bases). The germline V gene encodes CDR1 WSHSY and CDR2 SAAADI. This CDR3 comprises 15 residues. DNA of the CDR3: TGTGCCAGCAGTTATGTAGTAGCGGCCACCTACGAGCAGTACTTC. Amino acid sequence: CASSYVVAATYEQYF.

The chain links TRBV10-3 to TRBJ1-1; TRBD1 is a possible D gene (5 bases). There are 14 residues in the CDR3. CDR1 ENHRY and CDR2 SYGVKD come from the germline V gene. Trimming left V 7 bases short and J 4 bases short, with 16 bases between. CDR3 nucleotide sequence: TGTGCCATCATCCTCGGGGCGCGGGGCACTGAAGCTTTCTTT. It translates to CAIILGARGTEAFF.

This clonotype has just a few counts. The chain couples TRBV7-9 to TRBJ1-2; 7 nucleotides match TRBD1. The CDR3 spans 15 residues. Germline trimming cut 1 base from V and 4 bases from J; bases unmatched to any gene: 6. The germline V gene encodes CDR1 SEHNR and CDR2 FQNEAQ (reference sequence). The CDR3 here is CASSLGDSSVYGYTF. The CDR3 DNA sequence: TGTGCCAGCAGCTTAGGGGACAGCTCCGTCTATGGCTACACCTTC.

The CDR3 protein is CASSMSHRRGAFYEQYF. CDR3 nucleotides: TGTGCCAGTAGTATGAGTCACAGGAGGGGGGCATTCTACGAGCAGTACTTC. This chain links TRBV19 with TRBJ2-7, with D perhaps TRBD1 or TRBD2 (6 bases each). Germline CDR1 LNHDA, CDR2 SQIVND (reference sequence). The CDR3 loop spans 17 amino acids. Trimming stripped 3 bases from V and 3 bases from J, with 21 bases between.